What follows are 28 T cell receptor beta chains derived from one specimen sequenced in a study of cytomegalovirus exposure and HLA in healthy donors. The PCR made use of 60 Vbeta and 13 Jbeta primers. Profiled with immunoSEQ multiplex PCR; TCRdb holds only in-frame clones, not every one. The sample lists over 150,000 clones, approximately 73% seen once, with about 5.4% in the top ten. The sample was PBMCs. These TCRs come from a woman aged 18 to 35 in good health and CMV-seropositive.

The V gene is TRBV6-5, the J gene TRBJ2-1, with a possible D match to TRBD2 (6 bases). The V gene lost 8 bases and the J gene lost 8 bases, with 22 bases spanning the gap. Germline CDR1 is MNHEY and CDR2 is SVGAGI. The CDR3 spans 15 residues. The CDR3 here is CASGDGTLLLDEQFF. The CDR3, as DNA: TGTGCCAGCGGGGACGGGACTTTGCTTCTCGATGAGCAGTTCTTC.

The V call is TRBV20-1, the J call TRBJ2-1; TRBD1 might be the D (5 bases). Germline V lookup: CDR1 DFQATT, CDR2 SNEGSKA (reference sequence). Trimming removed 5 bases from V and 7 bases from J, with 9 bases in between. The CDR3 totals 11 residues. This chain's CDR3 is CSAVSGNEQFF. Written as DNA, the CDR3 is TGCAGTGCTGTCTCAGGGAATGAGCAGTTCTTC.

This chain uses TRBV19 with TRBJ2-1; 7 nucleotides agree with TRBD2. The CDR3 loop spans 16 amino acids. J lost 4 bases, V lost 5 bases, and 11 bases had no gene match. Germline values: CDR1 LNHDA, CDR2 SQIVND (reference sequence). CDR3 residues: CASSWERGFPYNEQFF. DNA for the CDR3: TGTGCCAGTAGTTGGGAGCGGGGCTTCCCTTACAATGAGCAGTTCTTC.

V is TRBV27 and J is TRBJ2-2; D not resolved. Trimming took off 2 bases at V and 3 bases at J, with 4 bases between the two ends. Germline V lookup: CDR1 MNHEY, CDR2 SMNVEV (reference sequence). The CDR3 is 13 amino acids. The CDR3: CASSLLDTGELFF. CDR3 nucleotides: TGTGCCAGCAGTTTACTCGACACCGGGGAGCTGTTTTTT.

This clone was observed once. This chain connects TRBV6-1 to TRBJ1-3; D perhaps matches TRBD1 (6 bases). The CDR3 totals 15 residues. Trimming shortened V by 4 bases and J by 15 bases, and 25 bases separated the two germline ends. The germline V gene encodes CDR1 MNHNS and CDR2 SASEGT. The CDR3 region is CASSANEYLDRSTYF. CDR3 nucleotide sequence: TGTGCCAGCAGTGCAAACGAATATCTAGACAGGAGCACATATTTT.

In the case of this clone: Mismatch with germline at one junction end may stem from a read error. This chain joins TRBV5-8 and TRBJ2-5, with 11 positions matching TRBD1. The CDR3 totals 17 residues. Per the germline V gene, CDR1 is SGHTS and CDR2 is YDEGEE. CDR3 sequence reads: CASSQEGTGGVQETQYF. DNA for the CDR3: TGCGCCAGCAGCCAAGAGGGGACAGGGGGAGTCCAAGAGACCCAGTACTTC.

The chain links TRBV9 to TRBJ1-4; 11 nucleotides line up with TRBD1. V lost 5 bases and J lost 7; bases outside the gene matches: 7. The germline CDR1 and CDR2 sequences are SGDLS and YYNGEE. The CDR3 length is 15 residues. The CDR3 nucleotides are TGTGCCAGCAGTTATAAGGGACAGGGGGGTGAAAAACTGTTTTTT. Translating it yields CASSYKGQGGEKLFF.

CDR3 amino acids: CASSQYGTGLSYEQYF. CDR3 coding DNA: TGTGCCAGCAGCCAATATGGGACAGGGCTCTCCTACGAGCAGTACTTC. The rearrangement links TRBV4-2 to TRBJ2-7, with 9 bases matching TRBD1. V gave up 2 bases and J gave up 0 bases; unmatched junction bases: 5. The CDR3 extends over 16 amino acids. Germline CDR1 reads LGHNA; CDR2 reads YNFKEQ.

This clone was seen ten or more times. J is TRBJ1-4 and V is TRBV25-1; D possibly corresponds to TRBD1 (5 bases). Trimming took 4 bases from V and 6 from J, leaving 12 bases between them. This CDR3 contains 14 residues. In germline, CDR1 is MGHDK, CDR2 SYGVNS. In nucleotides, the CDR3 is TGTGCCAGCAGTGGTCGGGGGGACCATGAAAAACTGTTTTTT. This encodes CASSGRGDHEKLFF.

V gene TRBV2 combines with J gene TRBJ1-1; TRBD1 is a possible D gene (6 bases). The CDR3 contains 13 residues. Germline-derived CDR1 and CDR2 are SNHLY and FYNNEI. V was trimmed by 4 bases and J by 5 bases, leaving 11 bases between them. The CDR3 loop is CASSVEGETEAFF. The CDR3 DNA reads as TGTGCCAGCAGTGTTGAGGGGGAGACTGAAGCTTTCTTT.

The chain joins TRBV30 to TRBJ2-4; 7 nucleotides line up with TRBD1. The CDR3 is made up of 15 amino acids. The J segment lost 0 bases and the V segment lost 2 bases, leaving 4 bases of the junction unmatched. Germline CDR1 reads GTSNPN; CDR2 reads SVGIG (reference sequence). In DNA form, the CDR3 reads TGTGCCTGGAGTAGGGGGCCCGTAGCCAAAAACATTCAGTACTTC. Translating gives CAWSRGPVAKNIQYF.

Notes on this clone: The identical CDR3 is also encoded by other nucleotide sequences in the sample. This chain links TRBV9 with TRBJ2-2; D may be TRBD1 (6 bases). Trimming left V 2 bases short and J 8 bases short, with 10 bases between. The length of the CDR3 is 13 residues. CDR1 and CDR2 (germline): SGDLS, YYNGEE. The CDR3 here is CASSVGGSGELFF. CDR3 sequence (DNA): TGTGCCAGCAGCGTTGGGGGCTCTGGGGAGCTGTTTTTT.

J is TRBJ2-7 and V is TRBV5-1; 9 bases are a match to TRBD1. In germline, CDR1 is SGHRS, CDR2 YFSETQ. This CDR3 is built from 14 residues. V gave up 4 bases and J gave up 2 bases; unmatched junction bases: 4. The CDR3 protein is CASSGGTGTYEQYF. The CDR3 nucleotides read TGCGCCAGCAGCGGCGGGACAGGGACCTACGAGCAGTACTTC.

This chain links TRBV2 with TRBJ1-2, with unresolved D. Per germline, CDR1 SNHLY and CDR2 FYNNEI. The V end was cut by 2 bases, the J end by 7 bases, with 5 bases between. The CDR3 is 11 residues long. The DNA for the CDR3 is TGTGCCAGCAGTGAAATCCGTGGCTACACCTTC. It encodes CASSEIRGYTF.

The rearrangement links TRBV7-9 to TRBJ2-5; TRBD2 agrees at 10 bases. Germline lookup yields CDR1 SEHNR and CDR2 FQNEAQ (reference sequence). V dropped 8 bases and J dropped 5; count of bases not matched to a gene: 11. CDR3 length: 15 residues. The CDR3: CASSSAGGRGETQYF. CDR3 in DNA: TGTGCCAGCTCTTCAGCGGGGGGGCGAGGGGAGACCCAGTACTTC.

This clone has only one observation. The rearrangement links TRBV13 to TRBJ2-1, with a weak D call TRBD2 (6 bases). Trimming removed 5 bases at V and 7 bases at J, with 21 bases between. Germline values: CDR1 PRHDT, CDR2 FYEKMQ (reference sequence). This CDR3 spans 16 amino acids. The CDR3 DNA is TGTGCCAGCAGCGCCACGGGGGTAATTGGGTCAAATGAGCAGTTCTTC. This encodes CASSATGVIGSNEQFF.

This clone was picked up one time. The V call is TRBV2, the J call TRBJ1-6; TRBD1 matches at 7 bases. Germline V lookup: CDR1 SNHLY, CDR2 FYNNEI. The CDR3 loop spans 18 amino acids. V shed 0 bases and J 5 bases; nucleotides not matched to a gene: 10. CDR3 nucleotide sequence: TGTGCCAGCAGTGAAGCAAGCCTCCAGGGGGAGGATAATTCACCCCTCCACTTT. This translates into CASSEASLQGEDNSPLHF.

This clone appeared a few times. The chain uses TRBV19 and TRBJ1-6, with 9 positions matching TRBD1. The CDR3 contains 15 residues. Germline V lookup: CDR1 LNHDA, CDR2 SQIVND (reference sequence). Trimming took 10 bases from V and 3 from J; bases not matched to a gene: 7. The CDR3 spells CATKDRGLYNSPLHF. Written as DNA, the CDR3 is TGTGCCACTAAGGACAGGGGCCTCTATAATTCACCCCTCCACTTT.

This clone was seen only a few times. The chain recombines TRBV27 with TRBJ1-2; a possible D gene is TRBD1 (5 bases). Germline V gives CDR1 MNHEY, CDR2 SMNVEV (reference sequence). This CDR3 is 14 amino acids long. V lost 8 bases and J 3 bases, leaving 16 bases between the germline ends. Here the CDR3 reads CASGSGGGHYGYTF. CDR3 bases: TGTGCCAGCGGTTCGGGGGGAGGTCACTATGGCTACACCTTC.

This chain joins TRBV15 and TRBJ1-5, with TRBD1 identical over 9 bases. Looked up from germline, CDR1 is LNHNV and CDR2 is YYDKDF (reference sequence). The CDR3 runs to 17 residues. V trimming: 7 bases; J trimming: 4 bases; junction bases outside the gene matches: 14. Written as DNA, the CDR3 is TGTGCCACCACCCCGGGGGGGACAGGGACATATAATCAGCCCCAGCATTTT. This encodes CATTPGGTGTYNQPQHF. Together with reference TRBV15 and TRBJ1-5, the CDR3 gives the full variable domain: DAMVIQNPRYQVTQFGKPVTLSCSQTLNHNVMYWYQQKSSQAPKLLFHYYDKDFNNEADTPDNFQSRRPNTSFCFLDIRSPGLGDTAMYLCATTPGGTGTYNQPQHFGDGTRLSIL.

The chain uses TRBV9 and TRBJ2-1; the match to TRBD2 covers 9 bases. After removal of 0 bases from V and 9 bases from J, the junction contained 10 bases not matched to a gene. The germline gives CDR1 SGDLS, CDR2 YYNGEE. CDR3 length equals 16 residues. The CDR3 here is CASSVAGGGALSEQFF. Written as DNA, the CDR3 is TGTGCCAGCAGCGTAGCGGGCGGGGGGGCCTTGAGTGAGCAGTTCTTC.

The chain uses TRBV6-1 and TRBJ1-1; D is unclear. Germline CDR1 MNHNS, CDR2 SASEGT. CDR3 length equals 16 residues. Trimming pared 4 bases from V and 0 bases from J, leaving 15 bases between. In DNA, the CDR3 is TGTGCCAGCAGTGTTACTCGTTCCGGGATGAACACTGAAGCTTTCTTT. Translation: CASSVTRSGMNTEAFF.

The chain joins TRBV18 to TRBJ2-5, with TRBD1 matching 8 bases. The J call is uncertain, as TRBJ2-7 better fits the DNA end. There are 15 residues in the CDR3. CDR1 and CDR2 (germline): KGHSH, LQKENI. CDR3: CASSRNGQGNYEQYF. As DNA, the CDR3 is TGTGCCAGCTCGCGGAATGGACAGGGCAACTACGAGCAGTACTTC.

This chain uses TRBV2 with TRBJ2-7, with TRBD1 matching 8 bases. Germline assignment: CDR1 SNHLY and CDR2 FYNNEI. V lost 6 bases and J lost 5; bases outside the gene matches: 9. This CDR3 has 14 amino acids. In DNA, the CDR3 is TGTGCCAGCAGGACCGACAGGGGTCCCCACGAGCAGTACTTC. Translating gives CASRTDRGPHEQYF.

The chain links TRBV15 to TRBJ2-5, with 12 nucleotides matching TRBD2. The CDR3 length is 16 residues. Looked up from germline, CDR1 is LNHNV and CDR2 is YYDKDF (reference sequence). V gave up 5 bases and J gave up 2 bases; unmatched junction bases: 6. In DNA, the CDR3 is TGTGCCACCAGCGGGAGACTAGCGGGGGCTCAAGAGACCCAGTACTTC. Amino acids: CATSGRLAGAQETQYF.

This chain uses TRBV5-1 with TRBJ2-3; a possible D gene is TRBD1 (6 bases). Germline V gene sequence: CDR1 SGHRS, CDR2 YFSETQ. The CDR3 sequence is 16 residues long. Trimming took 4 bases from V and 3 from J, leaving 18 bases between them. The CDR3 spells CASSPGTNLGTDTQYF. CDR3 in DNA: TGCGCCAGCAGCCCCGGGACAAACCTAGGAACAGATACGCAGTATTTT.

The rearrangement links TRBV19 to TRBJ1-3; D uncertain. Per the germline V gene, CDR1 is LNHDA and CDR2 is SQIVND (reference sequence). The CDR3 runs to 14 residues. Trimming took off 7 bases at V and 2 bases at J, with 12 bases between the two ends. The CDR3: CASNGRGPGNTIYF. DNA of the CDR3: TGTGCCAGTAACGGTCGAGGTCCTGGAAACACCATATATTTT.

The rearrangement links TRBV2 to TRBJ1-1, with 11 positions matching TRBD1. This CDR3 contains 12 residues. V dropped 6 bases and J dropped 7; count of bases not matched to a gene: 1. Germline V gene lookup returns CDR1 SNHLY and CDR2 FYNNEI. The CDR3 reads CASSGTGGEAFF. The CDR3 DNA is TGTGCCAGCAGCGGGACAGGGGGTGAAGCTTTCTTT. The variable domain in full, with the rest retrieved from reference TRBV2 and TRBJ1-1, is EPEVTQTPSHQVTQMGQEVILRCVPISNHLYFYWYRQILGQKVEFLVSFYNNEISEKSEIFDDQFSVERPDGSNFTLKIRSTKLEDSAMYFCASSGTGGEAFFGQGTRLTVV.